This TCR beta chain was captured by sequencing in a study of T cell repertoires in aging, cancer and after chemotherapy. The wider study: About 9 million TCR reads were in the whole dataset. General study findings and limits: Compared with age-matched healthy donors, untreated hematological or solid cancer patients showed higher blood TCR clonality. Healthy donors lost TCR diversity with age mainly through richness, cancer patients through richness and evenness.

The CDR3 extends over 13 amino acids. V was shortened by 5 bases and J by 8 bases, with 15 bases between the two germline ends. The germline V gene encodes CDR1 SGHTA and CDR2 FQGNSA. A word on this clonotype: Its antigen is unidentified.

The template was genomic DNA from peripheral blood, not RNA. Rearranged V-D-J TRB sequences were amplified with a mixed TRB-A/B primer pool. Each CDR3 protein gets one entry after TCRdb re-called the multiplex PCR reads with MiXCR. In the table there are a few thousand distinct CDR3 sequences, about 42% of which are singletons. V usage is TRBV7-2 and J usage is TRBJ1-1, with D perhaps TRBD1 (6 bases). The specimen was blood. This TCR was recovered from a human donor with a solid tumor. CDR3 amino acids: CASSLDRTFEAFF. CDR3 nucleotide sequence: TGTGCCAGCAGCCTCGACAGGACTTTCGAAGCTTTCTTT.